This T cell receptor beta chain was retrieved from a study of T cells in Graves' hyperthyroidism and ophthalmopathy. Researchers took RNA transcripts and amplified the TCR beta CDR3 regions from them. The primer set for the first-round RT-PCR of the TCR CDR3 was HTBI. TCRdb used MiXCR to reprocess the multiplex PCR reads, holding one entry per CDR3 protein. The sample holds a few hundred thousand distinct CDR3 sequences, about 14% seen once. Trimming took 4 bases from V and 2 from J, leaving 15 bases between them. The CDR3 loop spans 14 amino acids. Germline-derived CDR1 and CDR2 are SQVTM and ANQGSEA. Study conclusions and caveats: Among clonotypes expanded in thyroid above 0.001, most were also found in blood.

On this clonotype itself: Its target is not known.

Clinicians diagnosed patients from clinical symptoms, serum thyroxine and TRAb, thyroid ultrasound and orbital computed tomography. Isolation of PBMCs was performed on around 10 ml fresh peripheral blood. The sequence came from a woman in her 30s with Graves' ophthalmopathy. The rearrangement links TRBV29-1 to TRBJ2-7, with D possibly being TRBD1 (5 bases). The sequenced material came from blood. The CDR3 DNA is TGCAGCGTTGGGGAAGGGGCCGCACCCTACGAGCAGTACTTC. Translating gives CSVGEGAAPYEQYF.